A single sample gave rise to the 12 T cell receptor beta chains below, sequenced in a study of T cell responses to AZD1222 COVID-19 vaccine. The table came from immunoSEQ multiplex PCR; TCRdb's copy has only in-frame clones and leaves some out. This table holds 150,000 or so clones, about 87% found once. Sequencing used peripheral blood, obtained 28 days after the second AZD1222 dose. The receptors come from an adult who received the AZD1222 COVID-19 vaccine.

In nucleotides, the CDR3 is TGTGCCAGCAGAGGCAGCCCCTCCTACGAGCAGTACTTC. Translating it yields CASRGSPSYEQYF. J is TRBJ2-7 and V is TRBV28; D remains ambiguous. Trimming pared 6 bases from V and 0 bases from J, leaving 9 bases between. Per germline, CDR1 MDHEN and CDR2 SYDVKM. This CDR3 region has 13 residues.

This chain links TRBV5-1 with TRBJ2-1; possible D gene TRBD1, 5 bases. This CDR3 has 15 amino acids. V was shortened by 1 base and J by 10 bases, with 18 bases between the two germline ends. Germline values: CDR1 SGHRS, CDR2 YFSETQ. The chain's CDR3 is CASSLLREGMSEQFF. The CDR3 DNA is TGCGCCAGCAGCTTGCTCAGGGAAGGCATGAGCGAGCAGTTCTTC.

The CDR3 loop is CASSLQGFPPQHF. The CDR3 region has the DNA TGTGCCAGCAGCTTACAGGGTTTTCCGCCCCAGCATTTT. The chain carries TRBV12-3 or TRBV12-4 and TRBJ1-5; TRBD1 is a possible D gene (6 bases). Trimming cost V 6 bases and J 9 bases, with 15 bases left between them. The CDR3 loop spans 13 amino acids.

The chain uses TRBV4-3 and TRBJ2-7; D is unclear. Trimming took off 3 bases at V and 3 bases at J, with 12 bases between the two ends. Germline V CDR1 and CDR2: LGHNA, YSLEER. This CDR3 spans 14 amino acids. The CDR3 is CASSQETLSYEQYF. The CDR3 region has the DNA TGCGCCAGCAGCCAGGAGACGCTAAGCTACGAGCAGTACTTC.

The J gene is TRBJ1-6, the V gene TRBV18, with TRBD1 matching over 11 bases. The CDR3 runs to 16 residues. Germline CDR1 KGHSH, CDR2 LQKENI. The V gene end was trimmed by 4 bases and the J gene end by 7 bases; junction bases not matched to a gene: 6. Here the CDR3 DNA reads TGTGCCAGCTCACGGACAGGGGGCCAGAGCAATTCACCCCTCCACTTT. Translating gives CASSRTGGQSNSPLHF.

The sample holds one count of this clone. The V and J genes are TRBV7-9 and TRBJ2-2; 8 positions match TRBD2. The V gene end was trimmed by 5 bases and the J gene end by 4 bases; junction bases not matched to a gene: 6. Germline CDR1 SEHNR, CDR2 FQNEAQ (reference sequence). The CDR3 is 15 amino acids. The CDR3 loop reads CASSPGTSGTGELFF. The CDR3 DNA reads as TGTGCCAGCAGCCCCGGGACTAGTGGCACCGGGGAGCTGTTTTTT.

This rearrangement joins TRBV9 to TRBJ1-2, with D possibly matching TRBD1 (6 bases). Germline V gene sequence: CDR1 SGDLS, CDR2 YYNGEE. The CDR3 totals 15 residues. Trimming took off 3 bases at V and 5 bases at J, with 17 bases between the two ends. Written as DNA, the CDR3 is TGTGCCAGCAGCGACCGAGTGGGGGGCGGGTATGGCTACACCTTC. Translated, it gives CASSDRVGGGYGYTF.

The chain links TRBV15 to TRBJ1-6; D remains ambiguous. The CDR3 sequence is 15 residues long. Germline values: CDR1 LNHNV, CDR2 YYDKDF (reference sequence). Between the trimmed V and J ends, which lost 1 base and 6 bases, there was a span of 10 bases. The CDR3 nucleotides are TGTGCCACCAGCAGAGTAGGTGGCGGTAATTCACCCCTCCACTTT. This codes for CATSRVGGGNSPLHF.

The chain joins TRBV2 to TRBJ1-2, with unresolved D. The germline CDR1 and CDR2 sequences are SNHLY and FYNNEI. V lost 7 bases and J lost 7, with 16 bases in between. This CDR3 is 13 amino acids long. CDR3 in DNA: TGTGCCAGCACACAGCGGGGTGGATCTGGCTACACCTTC. It translates to CASTQRGGSGYTF.

This clone was counted a few times. The chain joins TRBV2 to TRBJ2-3; 9 nucleotides match TRBD2. CDR1 and CDR2 (germline): SNHLY, FYNNEI. CDR3 size: 16 residues. The V and J ends lost 3 bases and 2 bases, in that order; junction bases with no gene match: 6. The CDR3 nucleotides are TGTGCCAGCAGTGAGAATCTAGCGGGATACACAGATACGCAGTATTTT. The encoded protein is CASSENLAGYTDTQYF.

V usage is TRBV24-1 and J usage is TRBJ2-1, with TRBD2 identical over 8 bases. The CDR3 contains 13 residues. Germline values: CDR1 KGHDR, CDR2 SFDVKD. The V and J ends lost 10 bases and 5 bases, in that order; junction bases with no gene match: 6. For the CDR3, the DNA is TGTGCCACTCAACTAGCGGCAAACAATGAGCAGTTCTTC. This codes for CATQLAANNEQFF.

The chain recombines TRBV10-3 with TRBJ1-1; D is unresolved. Germline V gives CDR1 ENHRY, CDR2 SYGVKD. CDR3 size: 13 residues. The V end was cut by 4 bases, the J end by 3 bases, with 9 bases between. CDR3 sequence: CAISGTGDTEAFF. For the CDR3, the DNA is TGTGCCATCAGTGGTACTGGTGACACTGAAGCTTTCTTT.